Shown below are 30 T cell receptor beta chains from a single sample sequenced in a study of T cells in Graves' hyperthyroidism and ophthalmopathy. Amplified TCR beta CDR3 regions came from RNA transcripts. TCR CDR3 underwent first-round RT-PCR with the HTBI primer set. Using its own MiXCR run on the multiplex PCR reads, TCRdb lists one record per CDR3 protein. The table shows 300,000 to 400,000 distinct CDR3 sequences, with around 23% occurring only once. The source material was blood. All receptors derive from a woman aged 50 to 65 with Graves' hyperthyroidism.

Ten or more counts support this clonotype. The chain uses TRBV20-1 and TRBJ2-1; D uncertain. CDR3 length: 14 residues. Deletions cut 4 bases from V and 6 bases from J, with 16 bases between. CDR1 and CDR2 from the germline V gene are DFQATT and SNEGSKA (reference sequence). The CDR3 DNA is TGCAGTGCTACTATACGAAAAGGTTCCAATGAGCAGTTCTTC. Its protein product is CSATIRKGSNEQFF.

This clonotype was seen repeatedly, ten times or more. This sequence joins TRBV10-3 and TRBJ2-1, with no clear D. The CDR3 consists of 13 residues. V lost 4 bases and J lost 7, with 11 bases in between. Germline lookup yields CDR1 ENHRY and CDR2 SYGVKD. CDR3 amino acids: CAISGRNGNEQFF. Written as DNA, the CDR3 is TGTGCCATCAGTGGTCGCAATGGTAATGAGCAGTTCTTC.

This clonotype was recorded many times. The chain combines TRBV20-1 with TRBJ2-1; D is undetermined. The germline V and J ends were trimmed by 4 bases and 9 bases, with 10 bases remaining between them. The CDR3 extends over 11 amino acids. Germline V gives CDR1 DFQATT, CDR2 SNEGSKA (reference sequence). This chain's CDR3 is CSAISDLEQFF. Written as DNA, the CDR3 is TGCAGTGCTATTAGTGACCTTGAGCAGTTCTTC.

This clonotype was observed a handful of times. The V call is TRBV6-1, the J call TRBJ1-2; D call uncertain. V lost 6 bases and J lost 1, with 12 bases in between. In germline, CDR1 is MNHNS, CDR2 SASEGT. The length of the CDR3 is 14 residues. The CDR3 sequence is CASSPRGGNYGYTF. The DNA of the CDR3 is TGTGCCAGCAGCCCCAGAGGCGGTAACTATGGCTACACCTTC.

This clonotype was counted many times. The V gene is TRBV28, the J gene TRBJ1-4; D unresolved. The ends were cut back, 6 bases at V and 5 bases at J, with 13 bases in the middle. This CDR3 region has 14 residues. The germline CDR1 and CDR2 sequences are MDHEN and SYDVKM. The CDR3 DNA reads as TGTGCCAGCAGCCTGACTCAAAACAATGAAAAACTGTTTTTT. Amino acid sequence: CASSLTQNNEKLFF. Variable domain in full (rest from reference TRBV28 and TRBJ1-4): DVKVTQSSRYLVKRTGEKVFLECVQDMDHENMFWYRQDPGLGLRLIYFSYDVKMKEKGDIPEGYSVSREKKERFSLILESASTNQTSMYLCASSLTQNNEKLFFGSGTQLSVL.

This clonotype appeared many times. The chain has TRBV11-2 and TRBJ1-2; D is unresolved. The germline CDR1 and CDR2 sequences are SGHAT and FQNNGV. This CDR3 has 12 amino acids. The V end lost 8 bases, the J end lost 5 bases, and 12 bases lay between the germline ends. Here the CDR3 reads CASGLWVYGYTF. CDR3 DNA: TGTGCCAGCGGCCTATGGGTGTATGGCTACACCTTC.

This clonotype came up many times. The chain recombines TRBV30 with TRBJ1-3; tentatively, D is TRBD1 (5 bases). Trimming stripped 4 bases from V and 3 bases from J, with 10 bases between. The CDR3 loop spans 13 amino acids. Germline CDR1 is GTSNPN and CDR2 is SVGIG (reference sequence). In DNA form, the CDR3 reads TGTGCCTGGATCGGGGGATATGGAAACACCATATATTTT. Its translation is CAWIGGYGNTIYF.

This rearrangement joins TRBV28 to TRBJ1-5; tentative D call: TRBD1 (5 bases). CDR3 length equals 18 residues. Per germline, CDR1 MDHEN and CDR2 SYDVKM. Trimming removed 5 bases at V and 3 bases at J, with 23 bases between. The CDR3 spells CASSGGLDLIDINQPQHF. CDR3 sequence (DNA): TGTGCCAGCAGTGGGGGGTTAGACCTAATAGATATCAATCAGCCCCAGCATTTT.

The V gene is TRBV10-3, the J gene TRBJ1-1; D uncertain. Per the germline V gene, CDR1 is ENHRY and CDR2 is SYGVKD. The CDR3 loop spans 16 amino acids. V shed 0 bases and J shed 1 base, with 12 bases lying between them. The CDR3 protein is CAISESRVSGNTEAFF. DNA of the CDR3: TGTGCCATCAGTGAGTCGAGAGTGTCAGGGAACACTGAAGCTTTCTTT.

Details on this clonotype: A much larger clone differs by one base, so this may be a read error. V and J are TRBV5-1 and TRBJ2-5; D remains unclear. The CDR3 is 14 residues long. Germline CDR1 SGHRS, CDR2 YFSETQ. V was trimmed by 3 bases and J by 0 bases, leaving 9 bases between them. The CDR3 DNA reads as TGCGCCAGCAGCTCCCGGGCCAACCAAGAGACCCAGTACTTC. Translation gives CASSSRANQETQYF.

In this sample, this clonotype turned up many times. CDR3 sequence reads: CASSLRGDELFF. The CDR3 region has the DNA TGTGCCAGCAGTTTAAGGGGGGACGAGCTGTTTTTT. The chain joins TRBV12-3 or TRBV12-4 to TRBJ2-2; D possibly matches TRBD1 or TRBD2 (6 bases each). The CDR3 length is 12 residues. The germline V and J ends were trimmed by 2 bases and 11 bases, with 9 bases remaining between them.

The V call is TRBV20-1, the J call TRBJ2-4, with 7 bases aligning to TRBD2. Germline V gene lookup returns CDR1 DFQATT and CDR2 SNEGSKA (reference sequence). The CDR3 totals 14 residues. The junction had 5 bases not matched to a gene; V was cut back by 6 bases and J by 0 bases. This chain's CDR3 is CSAVLAIAKNIQYF. CDR3 nucleotide sequence: TGCAGTGCCGTACTAGCGATAGCCAAAAACATTCAGTACTTC.

In its sample, this clonotype was seen many times. The chain joins TRBV5-1 to TRBJ2-1, with D tentatively TRBD1 or TRBD2 (5 bases each). The CDR3 length is 15 residues. Per the germline V gene, CDR1 is SGHRS and CDR2 is YFSETQ. V dropped 2 bases and J dropped 6 bases, with 15 bases sitting between them. For the CDR3, the DNA is TGCGCCAGCAGCTTTGGGACCCTACTAGTCAATGAGCAGTTCTTC. This codes for CASSFGTLLVNEQFF.

This clonotype was counted many times. The CDR3 nucleotides are TGTGCCAGCAGCTCACAGCGGGGGGGATACAATGAGCAGTTCTTC. Translation: CASSSQRGGYNEQFF. This chain connects TRBV7-8 to TRBJ2-1, with TRBD2 matching over 10 bases. The CDR3 length is 15 residues. After removal of 4 bases from V and 4 bases from J, the junction contained 4 bases not matched to a gene. Germline V gives CDR1 SGHVS, CDR2 FQNEAQ.

This clonotype appeared many times. This sequence joins TRBV6-1 and TRBJ1-6; possibly TRBD1 for D (6 bases). The CDR3 has 14 amino acids. Germline V gene sequence: CDR1 MNHNS, CDR2 SASEGT. V lost 0 bases and J lost 13, with 13 bases in between. CDR3 nucleotides: TGTGCCAGCAGTGAAGCTGGGGGCTTTACGCCCCTCCACTTT. Its protein product is CASSEAGGFTPLHF.

There are many counts of this clonotype. This chain uses TRBV12-3 or TRBV12-4 with TRBJ1-5, with 7 bases fitting TRBD1. The V and J ends lost 1 base and 1 base, in that order; junction bases with no gene match: 7. This CDR3 spans 17 amino acids. CDR3 sequence: CASSLENRGRSNQPQHF. The CDR3 region has the DNA TGTGCCAGCAGTTTAGAGAACAGGGGAAGGAGCAATCAGCCCCAGCATTTT.

This clonotype was observed many times. This sequence joins TRBV3-1 and TRBJ2-7; D gene ambiguous. The CDR3 consists of 18 residues. Germline V lookup: CDR1 LGHDT, CDR2 YNNKEL (reference sequence). Trimming took off 3 bases at V and 0 bases at J, with 21 bases between the two ends. The CDR3 region is CASSHPPPRTHPSYEQYF. The CDR3 DNA reads as TGTGCCAGCAGCCACCCCCCTCCACGTACGCACCCCTCCTACGAGCAGTACTTC.

The chain employs TRBV6-2 or TRBV6-3 and TRBJ1-1; D remains unclear. The V gene's germline CDR1 is MNHEY and CDR2 SVGEGT. The V gene lost 4 bases and the J gene lost 3 bases, with 12 bases spanning the gap. The CDR3 totals 14 residues. CDR3 DNA: TGTGCCAGCAGTTGGGGAGGGTCGGACACTGAAGCTTTCTTT. It is translated as CASSWGGSDTEAFF.

This clonotype was found many times. The genes are TRBV28 and TRBJ2-3, with D possibly being TRBD1 (5 bases). This CDR3 has 14 amino acids. V dropped 3 bases and J dropped 6 bases, with 13 bases sitting between them. Germline V gives CDR1 MDHEN, CDR2 SYDVKM. The DNA of the CDR3 is TGTGCCAGCAGTTTGACCGCGAAGGGGGATACGCAGTATTTT. This encodes CASSLTAKGDTQYF.

This clonotype came up many times. This rearrangement joins TRBV3-1 to TRBJ2-5, with TRBD2 identical over 8 bases. V was clipped by 0 bases and J by 2 bases; unmatched bases: 11. Germline CDR1 reads LGHDT; CDR2 reads YNNKEL (reference sequence). This CDR3 is built from 18 residues. CDR3 in DNA: TGTGCCAGCAGCCAAGATGACCCCGGACTAGCACGTCAAGAGACCCAGTACTTC. Amino acids: CASSQDDPGLARQETQYF.

This clonotype was observed many times. The rearrangement uses TRBV28 and TRBJ2-7, with 10 bases matching TRBD2. V lost 8 bases and J lost 4; bases outside the gene matches: 5. The CDR3 covers 13 residues. Germline CDR1 MDHEN, CDR2 SYDVKM. In nucleotides, the CDR3 is TGTGCCAGCGCCCTAGCGGGAGATTACGAGCAGTACTTC. Protein sequence: CASALAGDYEQYF.

The rearrangement uses TRBV9 and TRBJ2-5; 10 nucleotides agree with TRBD2. CDR1 is SGDLS, CDR2 YYNGEE, per germline. V shed 0 bases, J shed 3 bases, and the junction held 23 bases outside the gene matches. This CDR3 has 22 residues. CDR3 nucleotides: TGTGCCAGCAGCGTAGGCTTGGGGGCGCTAGCGGGAGTCGTTCGGGGAGAAGAGACCCAGTACTTC. Amino acids: CASSVGLGALAGVVRGEETQYF.

Regarding this clonotype: A much larger clone lies one base from this, so it may be a read error. The CDR3 sequence is CASSSERSEQFF. CDR3 bases: TGTGCCAGCAGTTCCGAGCGTTCTGAGCAGTTCTTC. V usage is TRBV28 and J usage is TRBJ2-1; D call uncertain. CDR3 size: 12 residues. Germline assignment: CDR1 MDHEN and CDR2 SYDVKM. V was pared by 4 bases and J by 9 bases, with 10 bases between.

This clonotype was seen many times. The rearrangement uses TRBV18 and TRBJ1-5; D ambiguous. The CDR3 has 14 residues. The V gene lost 2 bases and the J gene lost 6 bases, with 11 bases spanning the gap. Looked up from germline, CDR1 is KGHSH and CDR2 is LQKENI. The CDR3 DNA follows: TGTGCCAGCTCACCAGAGGGTACGGGTCAGCCCCAGCATTTT. The encoded protein is CASSPEGTGQPQHF.

The V gene is TRBV30, the J gene TRBJ2-7; the D gene could be TRBD1 or TRBD2 (5 bases each). V was cut by 3 bases and J by 2 bases, with 11 bases left in between. CDR3 size: 13 residues. CDR1 GTSNPN and CDR2 SVGIG come from the germline V gene (reference sequence). DNA of the CDR3: TGTGCCTGGAGCATCCGGGGCCCCTACGAGCAGTACTTC. It translates to CAWSIRGPYEQYF.

This clonotype was found many times. This chain connects TRBV30 to TRBJ2-1; 12 bases line up with TRBD2. Germline V lookup: CDR1 GTSNPN, CDR2 SVGIG (reference sequence). The V segment lost 2 bases and the J segment 7 bases; nucleotides outside the gene matches: 3. This CDR3 is 14 amino acids long. This chain's CDR3 is CAWSLGLAGNEQFF. CDR3 nucleotide sequence: TGTGCCTGGAGTCTCGGACTAGCGGGGAATGAGCAGTTCTTC.

The chain is built from TRBV12-5 and TRBJ2-3; 9 nucleotides match TRBD1. The V and J ends lost 6 bases and 2 bases, in that order; junction bases with no gene match: 9. The CDR3 totals 16 residues. CDR1 is LGHNT and CDR2 is FRNRAP in the germline V gene. The CDR3 bases are TGTGCTAGTGGATTCGGACAGGGGCCCTACACAGATACGCAGTATTTT. This encodes CASGFGQGPYTDTQYF.

This clonotype was counted many times. This chain links TRBV3-1 with TRBJ2-1, with 10 bases aligning to TRBD2. Looked up from germline, CDR1 is LGHDT and CDR2 is YNNKEL (reference sequence). There are 16 residues in the CDR3. The junction had 6 bases not matched to a gene; V was cut back by 2 bases and J by 5 bases. In nucleotides, the CDR3 is TGTGCCAGCAGCCAACTAGCGGGAGCGAAACACAATGAGCAGTTCTTC. This codes for CASSQLAGAKHNEQFF.

This clonotype was counted at least ten times. This chain joins TRBV6-1 and TRBJ1-2, with no clear D. The germline gives CDR1 MNHNS, CDR2 SASEGT. This CDR3 has 16 residues. Trimming stripped 7 bases from V and 0 bases from J, with 18 bases between. CDR3 amino acids: CASNSRRADSNYGYTF. In nucleotides, the CDR3 is TGTGCCAGCAACTCAAGAAGGGCCGACTCTAACTATGGCTACACCTTC.

This clonotype was picked up a small number of times. V and J are TRBV5-4 and TRBJ2-2, with no clear D. V lost 4 bases to trimming and J lost 1 base, with 11 bases between them. Germline values: CDR1 SGHNT, CDR2 YYREEE (reference sequence). The CDR3 covers 15 residues. CDR3 DNA: TGTGCCAGCAGCGTAATTTACGGGAACACCGGGGAGCTGTTTTTT. It encodes CASSVIYGNTGELFF.